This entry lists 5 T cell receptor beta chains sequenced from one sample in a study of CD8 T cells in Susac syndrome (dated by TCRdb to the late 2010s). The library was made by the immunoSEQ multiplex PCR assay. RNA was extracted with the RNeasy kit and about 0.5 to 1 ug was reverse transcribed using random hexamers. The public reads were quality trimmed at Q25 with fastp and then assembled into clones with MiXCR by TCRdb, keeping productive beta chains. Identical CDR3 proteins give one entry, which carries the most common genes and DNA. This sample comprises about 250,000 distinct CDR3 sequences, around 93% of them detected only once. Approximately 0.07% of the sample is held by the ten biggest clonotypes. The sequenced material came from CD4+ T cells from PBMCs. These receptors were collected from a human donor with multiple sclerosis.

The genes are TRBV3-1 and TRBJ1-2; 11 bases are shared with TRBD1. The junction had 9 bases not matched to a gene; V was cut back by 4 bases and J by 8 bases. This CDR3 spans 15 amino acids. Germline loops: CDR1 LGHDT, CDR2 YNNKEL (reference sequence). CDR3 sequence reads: CASSRIRTGGLGYTF. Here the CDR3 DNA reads TGTGCCAGCAGCCGCATCAGGACAGGGGGCCTCGGCTACACCTTC. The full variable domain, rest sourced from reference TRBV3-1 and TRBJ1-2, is DTAVSQTPKYLVTQMGNDKSIKCEQNLGHDTMYWYKQDSKKFLKIMFSYNNKELIINETVPNRFSPKSPDKAHLNLHINSLELGDSAVYFCASSRIRTGGLGYTFGSGTRLTVV.

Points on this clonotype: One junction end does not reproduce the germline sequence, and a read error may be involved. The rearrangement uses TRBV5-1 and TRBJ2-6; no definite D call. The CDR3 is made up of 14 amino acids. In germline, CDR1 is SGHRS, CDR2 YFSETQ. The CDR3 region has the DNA TGCGCCAGCAGCTCGACATCTGAGGCCAACGTCCTGACTTTC. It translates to CASSSTSEANVLTF.

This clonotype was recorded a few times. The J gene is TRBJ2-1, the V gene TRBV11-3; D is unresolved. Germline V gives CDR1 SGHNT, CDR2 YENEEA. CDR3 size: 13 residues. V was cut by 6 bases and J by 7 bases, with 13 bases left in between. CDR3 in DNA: TGTGCCAGCAGGTCTGTTCGGGTGAATGAGCAGTTCTTC. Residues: CASRSVRVNEQFF.

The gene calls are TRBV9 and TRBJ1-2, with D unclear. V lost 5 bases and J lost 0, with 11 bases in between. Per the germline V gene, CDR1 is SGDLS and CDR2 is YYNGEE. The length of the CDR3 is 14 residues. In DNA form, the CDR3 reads TGTGCCAGCAGTGGAGGAGCCCCTAACTATGGCTACACCTTC. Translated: CASSGGAPNYGYTF. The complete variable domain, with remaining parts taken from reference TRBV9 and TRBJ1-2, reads DSGVTQTPKHLITATGQRVTLRCSPRSGDLSVYWYQQSLDQGLQFLIQYYNGEERAKGNILERFSAQQFPDLHSELNLSSLELGDSALYFCASSGGAPNYGYTFGSGTRLTVV.

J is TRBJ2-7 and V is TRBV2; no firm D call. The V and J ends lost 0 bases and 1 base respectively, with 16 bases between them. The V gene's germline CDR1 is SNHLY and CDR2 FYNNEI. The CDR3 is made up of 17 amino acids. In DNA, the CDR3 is TGTGCCAGCAGTGAAGCGCTTGGGCGAAAACCTTCCTACGAGCAGTACGTC. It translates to CASSEALGRKPSYEQYV.